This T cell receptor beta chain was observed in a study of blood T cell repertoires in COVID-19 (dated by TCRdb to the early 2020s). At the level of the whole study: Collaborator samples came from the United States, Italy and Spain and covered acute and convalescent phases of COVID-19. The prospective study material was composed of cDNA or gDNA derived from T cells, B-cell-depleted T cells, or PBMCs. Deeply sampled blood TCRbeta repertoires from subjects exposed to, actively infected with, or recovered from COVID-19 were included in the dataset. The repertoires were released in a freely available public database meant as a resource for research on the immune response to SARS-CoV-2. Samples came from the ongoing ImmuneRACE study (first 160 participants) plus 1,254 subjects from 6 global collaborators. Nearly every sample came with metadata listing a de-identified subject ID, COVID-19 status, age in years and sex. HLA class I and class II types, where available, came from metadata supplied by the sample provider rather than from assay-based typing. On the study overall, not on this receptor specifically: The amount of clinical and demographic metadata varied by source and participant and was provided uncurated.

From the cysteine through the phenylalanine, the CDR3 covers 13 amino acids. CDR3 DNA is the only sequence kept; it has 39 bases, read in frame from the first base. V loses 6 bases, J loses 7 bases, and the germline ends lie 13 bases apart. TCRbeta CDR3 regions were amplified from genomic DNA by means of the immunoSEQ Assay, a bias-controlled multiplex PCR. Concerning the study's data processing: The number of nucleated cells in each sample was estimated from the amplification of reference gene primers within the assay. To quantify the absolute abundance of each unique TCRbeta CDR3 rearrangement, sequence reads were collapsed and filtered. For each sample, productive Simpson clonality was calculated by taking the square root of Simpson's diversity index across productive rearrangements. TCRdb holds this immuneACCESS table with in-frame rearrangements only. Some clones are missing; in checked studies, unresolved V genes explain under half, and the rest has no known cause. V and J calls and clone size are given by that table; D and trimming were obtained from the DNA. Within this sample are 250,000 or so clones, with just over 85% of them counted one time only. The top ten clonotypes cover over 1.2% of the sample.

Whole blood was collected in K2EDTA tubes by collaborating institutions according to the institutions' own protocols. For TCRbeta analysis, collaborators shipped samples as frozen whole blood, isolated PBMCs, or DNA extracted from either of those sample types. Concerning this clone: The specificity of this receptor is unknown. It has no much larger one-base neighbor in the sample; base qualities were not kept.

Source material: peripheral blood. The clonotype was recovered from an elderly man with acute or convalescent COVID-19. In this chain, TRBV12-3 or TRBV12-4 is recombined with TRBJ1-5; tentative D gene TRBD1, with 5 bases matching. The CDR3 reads CASSGGLGQPQHF. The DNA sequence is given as TGTGCCAGCAGCGGGGGACTTGGGCAGCCCCAGCATTTT.